The sequence of this TCR beta chain was determined in a study of T cells in localized non-small cell lung cancer. In its sample, this clone was seen once. Its specificity is not known. CDR3 length: 15 residues. Looked up from germline, CDR1 is SGHRS and CDR2 is YFSETQ. V was pared by 6 bases and J by 5 bases, with 7 bases of the junction left unmatched. Notes on the study in general: In adjacent lung, a median roughly 57 of the top 100 tumor clones were found.

The protocol was immunoSEQ multiplex PCR, while the TCRdb copy is restricted to in-frame clones and leaves out a portion. This sample has tens of thousands of clones; 70% to 90% occur once, and the top ten carry approximately 5.4%. The sequence derives from a male donor aged 60 or older with stage II lung adenocarcinoma. The sample here was peripheral blood mononuclear cells, taken before any cancer treatment. The rearrangement joins TRBV5-1 to TRBJ2-1; TRBD2 agrees at 11 bases. Written as DNA, the CDR3 is TGCGCCAGCACCTTTAGCGGGAGGGGAGACAATGAGCAGTTCTTC. It codes for CASTFSGRGDNEQFF.